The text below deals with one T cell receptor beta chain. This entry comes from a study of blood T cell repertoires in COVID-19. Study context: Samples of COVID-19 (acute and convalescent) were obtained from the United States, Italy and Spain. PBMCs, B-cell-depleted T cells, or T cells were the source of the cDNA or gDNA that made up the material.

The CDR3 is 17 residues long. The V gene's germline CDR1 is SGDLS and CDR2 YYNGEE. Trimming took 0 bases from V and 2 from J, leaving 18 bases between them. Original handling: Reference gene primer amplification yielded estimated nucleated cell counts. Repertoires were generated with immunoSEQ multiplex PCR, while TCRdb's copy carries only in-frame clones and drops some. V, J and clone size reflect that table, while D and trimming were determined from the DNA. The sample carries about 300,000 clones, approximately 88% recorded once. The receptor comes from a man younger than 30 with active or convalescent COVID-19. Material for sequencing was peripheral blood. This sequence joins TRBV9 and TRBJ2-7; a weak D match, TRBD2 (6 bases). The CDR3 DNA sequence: TGTGCCAGCAGCGTAGCCGACGGGCGGGGTGCAACCTACGAGCAGTACTTC. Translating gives CASSVADGRGATYEQYF.